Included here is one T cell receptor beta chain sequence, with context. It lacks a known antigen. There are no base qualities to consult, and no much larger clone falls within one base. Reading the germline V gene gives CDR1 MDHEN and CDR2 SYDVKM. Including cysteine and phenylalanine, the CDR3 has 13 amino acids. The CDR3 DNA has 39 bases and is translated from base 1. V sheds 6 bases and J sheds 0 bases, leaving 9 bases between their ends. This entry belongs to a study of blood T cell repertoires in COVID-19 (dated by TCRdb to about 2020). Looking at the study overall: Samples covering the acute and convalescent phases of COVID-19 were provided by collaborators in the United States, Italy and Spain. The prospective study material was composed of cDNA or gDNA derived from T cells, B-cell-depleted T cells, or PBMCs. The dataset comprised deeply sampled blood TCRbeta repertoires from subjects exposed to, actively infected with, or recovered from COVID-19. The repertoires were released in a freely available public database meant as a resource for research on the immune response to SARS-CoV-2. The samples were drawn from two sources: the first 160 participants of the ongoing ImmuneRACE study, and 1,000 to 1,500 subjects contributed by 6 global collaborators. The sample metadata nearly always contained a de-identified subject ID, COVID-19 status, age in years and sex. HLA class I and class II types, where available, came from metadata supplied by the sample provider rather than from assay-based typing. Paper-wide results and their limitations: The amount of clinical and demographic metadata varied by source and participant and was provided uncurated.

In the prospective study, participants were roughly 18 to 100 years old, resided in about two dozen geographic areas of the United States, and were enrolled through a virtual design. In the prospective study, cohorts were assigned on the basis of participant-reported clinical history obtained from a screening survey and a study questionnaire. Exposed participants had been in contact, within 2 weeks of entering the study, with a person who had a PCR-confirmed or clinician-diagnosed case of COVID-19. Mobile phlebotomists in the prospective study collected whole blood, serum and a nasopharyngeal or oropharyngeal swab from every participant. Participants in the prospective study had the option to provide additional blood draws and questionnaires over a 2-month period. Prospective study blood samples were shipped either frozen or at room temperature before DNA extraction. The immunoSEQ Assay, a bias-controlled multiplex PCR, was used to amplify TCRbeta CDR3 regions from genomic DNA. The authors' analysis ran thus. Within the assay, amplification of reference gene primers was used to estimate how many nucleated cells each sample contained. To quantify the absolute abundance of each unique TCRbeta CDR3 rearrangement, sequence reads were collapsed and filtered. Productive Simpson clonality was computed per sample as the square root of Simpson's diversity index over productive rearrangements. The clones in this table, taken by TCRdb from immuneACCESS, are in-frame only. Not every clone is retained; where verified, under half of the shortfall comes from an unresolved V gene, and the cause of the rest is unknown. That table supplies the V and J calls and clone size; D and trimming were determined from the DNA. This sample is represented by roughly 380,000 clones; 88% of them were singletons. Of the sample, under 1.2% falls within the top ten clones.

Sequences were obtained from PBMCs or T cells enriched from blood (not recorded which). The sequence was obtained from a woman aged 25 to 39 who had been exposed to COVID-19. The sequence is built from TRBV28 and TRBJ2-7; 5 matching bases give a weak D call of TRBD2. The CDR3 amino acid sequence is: CASSDYPSYEQYF. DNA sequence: TGTGCCAGCAGCGACTACCCCTCCTACGAGCAGTACTTC.